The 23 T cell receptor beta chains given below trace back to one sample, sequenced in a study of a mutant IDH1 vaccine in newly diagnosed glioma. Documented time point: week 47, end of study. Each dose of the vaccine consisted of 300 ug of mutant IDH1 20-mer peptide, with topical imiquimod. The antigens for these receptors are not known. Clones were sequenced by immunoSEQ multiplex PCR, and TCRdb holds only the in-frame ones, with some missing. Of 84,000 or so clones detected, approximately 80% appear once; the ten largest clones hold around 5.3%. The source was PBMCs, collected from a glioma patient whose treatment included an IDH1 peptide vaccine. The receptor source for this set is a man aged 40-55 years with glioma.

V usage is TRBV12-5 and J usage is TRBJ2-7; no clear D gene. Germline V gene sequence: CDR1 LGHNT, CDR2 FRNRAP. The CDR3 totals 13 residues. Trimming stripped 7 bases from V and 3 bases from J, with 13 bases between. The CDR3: CASAPPPFYEQYF. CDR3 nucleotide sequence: TGTGCTAGTGCCCCACCCCCCTTCTACGAGCAGTACTTC.

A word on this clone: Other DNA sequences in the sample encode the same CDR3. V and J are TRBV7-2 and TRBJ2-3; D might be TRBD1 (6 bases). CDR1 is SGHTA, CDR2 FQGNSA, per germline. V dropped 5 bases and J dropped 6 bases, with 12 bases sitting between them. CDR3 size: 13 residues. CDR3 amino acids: CASSLGGPDTQYF. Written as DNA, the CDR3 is TGTGCCAGCAGCCTAGGGGGACCCGATACGCAGTATTTT.

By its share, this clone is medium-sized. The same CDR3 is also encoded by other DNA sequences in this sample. The CDR3 bases are TGTGCCAGCAGCGTAGGTGTGGACAGCACAGATACGCAGTATTTT. Translated, it gives CASSVGVDSTDTQYF. The chain combines TRBV9 with TRBJ2-3; unclear D gene. Trimming cost V 0 bases and J 0 bases, with 8 bases left between them. This CDR3 spans 15 amino acids. In germline, CDR1 is SGDLS, CDR2 YYNGEE.

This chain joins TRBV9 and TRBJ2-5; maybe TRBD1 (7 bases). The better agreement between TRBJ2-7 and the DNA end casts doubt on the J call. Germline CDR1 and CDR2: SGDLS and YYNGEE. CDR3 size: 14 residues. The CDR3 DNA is TGTGCCAGCAGCGTATCAGGGGGGTCCTACGAGCAGTACTTC. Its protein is CASSVSGGSYEQYF.

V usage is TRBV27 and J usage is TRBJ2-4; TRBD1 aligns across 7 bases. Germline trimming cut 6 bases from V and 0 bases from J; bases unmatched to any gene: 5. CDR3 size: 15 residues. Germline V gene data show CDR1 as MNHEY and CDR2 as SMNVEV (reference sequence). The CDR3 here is CASRDRVTAKNIQYF. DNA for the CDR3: TGTGCCAGCAGAGACAGGGTAACAGCCAAAAACATTCAGTACTTC.

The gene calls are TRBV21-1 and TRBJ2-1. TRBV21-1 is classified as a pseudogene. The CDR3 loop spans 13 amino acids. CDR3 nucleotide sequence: TGTGCCAGCAGCACCCCCGATGAAAATGAGCAGTTCTTC. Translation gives CASSTPDENEQFF.

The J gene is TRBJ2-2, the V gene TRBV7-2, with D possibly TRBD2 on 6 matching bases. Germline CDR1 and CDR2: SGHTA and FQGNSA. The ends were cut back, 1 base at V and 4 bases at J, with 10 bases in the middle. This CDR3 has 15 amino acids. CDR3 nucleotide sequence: TGTGCCAGCAGCTTAGTTATGGGGGGCACCGGGGAGCTGTTTTTT. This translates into CASSLVMGGTGELFF.

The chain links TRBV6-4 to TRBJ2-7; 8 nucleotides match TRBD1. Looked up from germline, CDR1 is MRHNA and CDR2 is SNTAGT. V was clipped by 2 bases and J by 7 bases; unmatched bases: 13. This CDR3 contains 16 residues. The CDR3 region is CASSDRIGRGLGEQYF. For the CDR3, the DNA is TGTGCCAGCAGTGACAGAATCGGCAGGGGGCTTGGAGAGCAGTACTTC.

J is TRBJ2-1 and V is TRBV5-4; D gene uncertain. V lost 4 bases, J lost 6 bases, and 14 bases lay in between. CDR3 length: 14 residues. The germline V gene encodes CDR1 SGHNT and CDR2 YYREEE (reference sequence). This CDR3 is CASSQDFASNEQFF. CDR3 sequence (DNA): TGTGCCAGCAGCCAAGATTTTGCAAGCAATGAGCAGTTCTTC.

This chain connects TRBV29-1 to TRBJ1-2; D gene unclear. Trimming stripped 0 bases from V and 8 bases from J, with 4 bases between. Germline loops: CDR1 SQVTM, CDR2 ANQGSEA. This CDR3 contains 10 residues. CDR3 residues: CSVEDGGYTF. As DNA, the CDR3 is TGCAGCGTTGAAGACGGCGGCTACACCTTC.

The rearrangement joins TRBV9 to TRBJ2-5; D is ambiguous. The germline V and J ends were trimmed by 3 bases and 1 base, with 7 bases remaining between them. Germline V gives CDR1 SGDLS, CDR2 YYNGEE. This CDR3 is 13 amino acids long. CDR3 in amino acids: CASSEGSQETQYF. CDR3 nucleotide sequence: TGTGCCAGCAGCGAGGGTTCCCAAGAGACCCAGTACTTC.

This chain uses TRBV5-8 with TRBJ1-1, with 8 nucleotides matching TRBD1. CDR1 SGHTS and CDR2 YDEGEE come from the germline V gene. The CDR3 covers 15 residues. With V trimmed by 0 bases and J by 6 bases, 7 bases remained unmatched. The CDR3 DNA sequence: TGTGCCAGCAGCTTGGAGCGCAGGGGGCCCGCTGAAGCTTTCTTT. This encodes CASSLERRGPAEAFF.

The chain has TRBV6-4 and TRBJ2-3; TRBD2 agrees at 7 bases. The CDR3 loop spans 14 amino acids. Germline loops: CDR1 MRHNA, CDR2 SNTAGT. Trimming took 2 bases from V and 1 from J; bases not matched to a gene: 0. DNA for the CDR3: TGTGCCAGCAGTGACACTAGCGGCACAGATACGCAGTATTTT. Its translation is CASSDTSGTDTQYF.

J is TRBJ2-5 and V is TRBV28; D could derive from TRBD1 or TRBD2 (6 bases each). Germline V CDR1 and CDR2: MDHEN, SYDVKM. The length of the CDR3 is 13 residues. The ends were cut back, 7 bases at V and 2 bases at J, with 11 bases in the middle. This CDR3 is CASTGAIQETQYF. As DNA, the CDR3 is TGTGCCAGCACGGGGGCCATTCAAGAGACCCAGTACTTC. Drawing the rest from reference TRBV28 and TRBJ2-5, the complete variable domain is DVKVTQSSRYLVKRTGEKVFLECVQDMDHENMFWYRQDPGLGLRLIYFSYDVKMKEKGDIPEGYSVSREKKERFSLILESASTNQTSMYLCASTGAIQETQYFGPGTRLLVL.

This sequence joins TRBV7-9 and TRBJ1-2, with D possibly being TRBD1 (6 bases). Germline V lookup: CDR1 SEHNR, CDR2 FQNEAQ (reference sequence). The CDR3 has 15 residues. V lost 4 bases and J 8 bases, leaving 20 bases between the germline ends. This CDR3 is CASSSAVEGVTGYTF. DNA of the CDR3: TGTGCCAGCAGCTCAGCTGTGGAGGGGGTTACCGGCTACACCTTC.

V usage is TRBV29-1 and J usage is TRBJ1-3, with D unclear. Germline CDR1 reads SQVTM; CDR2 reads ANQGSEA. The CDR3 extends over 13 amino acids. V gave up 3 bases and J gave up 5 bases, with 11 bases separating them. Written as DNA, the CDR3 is TGCAGCGTTGACGGGGAGGCTCGAAACACCATATATTTT. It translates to CSVDGEARNTIYF.

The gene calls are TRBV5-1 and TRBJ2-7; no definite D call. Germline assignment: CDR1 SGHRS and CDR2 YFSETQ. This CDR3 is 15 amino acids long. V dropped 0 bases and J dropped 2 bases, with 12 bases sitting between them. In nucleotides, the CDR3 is TGCGCCAGCAGCTTGGGGGTGGGTCGGACCTACGAGCAGTACTTC. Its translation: CASSLGVGRTYEQYF.

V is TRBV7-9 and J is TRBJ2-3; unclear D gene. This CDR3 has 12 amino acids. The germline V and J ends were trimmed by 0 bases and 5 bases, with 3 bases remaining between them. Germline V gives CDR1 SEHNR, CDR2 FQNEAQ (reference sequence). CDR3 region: CASSLALDTQYF. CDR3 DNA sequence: TGTGCCAGCAGCTTAGCTCTAGATACGCAGTATTTT.

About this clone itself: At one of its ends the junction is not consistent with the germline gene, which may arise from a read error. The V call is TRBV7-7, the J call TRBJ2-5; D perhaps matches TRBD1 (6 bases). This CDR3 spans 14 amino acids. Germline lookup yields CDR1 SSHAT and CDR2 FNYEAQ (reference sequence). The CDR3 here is CASSHGTLQETQYF. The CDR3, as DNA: TGTGCTAGCAGCCATGGGACATTACAAGAGACCCAGTACTTC.

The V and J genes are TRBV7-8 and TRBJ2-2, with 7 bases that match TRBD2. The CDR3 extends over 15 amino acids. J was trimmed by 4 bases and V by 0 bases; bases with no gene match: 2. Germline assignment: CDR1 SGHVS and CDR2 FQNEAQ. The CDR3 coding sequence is TGTGCCAGCAGCTTAGCGGGGGGGTCCACCGGGGAGCTGTTTTTT. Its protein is CASSLAGGSTGELFF.

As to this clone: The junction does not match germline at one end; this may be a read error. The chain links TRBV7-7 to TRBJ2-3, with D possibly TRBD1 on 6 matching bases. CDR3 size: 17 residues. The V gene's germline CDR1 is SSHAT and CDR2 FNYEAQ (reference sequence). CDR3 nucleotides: TGTGCTAGCAGCTCCATGAGCAGGGGCACCGGCACAGATACGCAGTATTTT. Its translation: CASSSMSRGTGTDTQYF.

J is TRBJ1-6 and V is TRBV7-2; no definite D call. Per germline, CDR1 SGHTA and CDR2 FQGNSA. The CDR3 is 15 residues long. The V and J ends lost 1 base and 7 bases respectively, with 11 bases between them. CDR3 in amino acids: CASSLVGQQNSPLHF. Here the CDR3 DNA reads TGTGCCAGCAGCTTAGTTGGCCAGCAAAATTCACCCCTCCACTTT.

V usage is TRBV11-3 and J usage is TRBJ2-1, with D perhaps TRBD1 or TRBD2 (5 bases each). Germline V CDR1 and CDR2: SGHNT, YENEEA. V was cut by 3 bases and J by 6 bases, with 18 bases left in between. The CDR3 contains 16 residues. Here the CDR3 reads CASSLTGTGDANEQFF. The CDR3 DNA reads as TGTGCCAGCAGCTTGACCGGGACCGGGGACGCCAATGAGCAGTTCTTC.